This T cell receptor beta chain was identified in a study of regulatory T cells in long-lasting Graves disease. The V end was cut by 0 bases, the J end by 3 bases, with 9 bases between. The CDR3 has 14 amino acids. The V gene's germline CDR1 is SGHDT and CDR2 YYEEEE. Time point specified: newly diagnosed GD, antithyroid drugs for less than 3 months. The TCR library was prepared using RNA isolated from PBMCs. Arm-PCR of CDR3 regions and iRepertoire HTBI primers were used to build TCR beta libraries. From the multiplex PCR reads, TCRdb called clonotypes with MiXCR, one entry per CDR3 protein. Of about 610,000 distinct CDR3 sequences in the sample, approximately 16% were seen once. This same sample was also taken into another study, of T cells in Graves' hyperthyroidism and ophthalmopathy.

The sample here was peripheral blood mononuclear cells (PBMCs), taken at new diagnosis, from a patient treated with antithyroid drugs. The TCR sequence derives from a man aged 18 to 29 with Graves disease. This sequence joins TRBV5-6 and TRBJ1-2; a weak D match, TRBD1 (6 bases). CDR3 DNA: TGTGCCAGCAGCTTGGCGACAGGACACTATGGCTACACCTTC. This codes for CASSLATGHYGYTF.